The following is a TCR beta chain sequence with its context. Antigen specificity is unknown. The data belong to a study of shared clonotypes between healthy human individuals. For the study at large: Serving as donors were two women and a few men, whose ages spanned 18 to 49. CD4 naive and memory got three plates each, CD8 naive two, CD8 memory one.

The germline V gene encodes CDR1 SGHAT and CDR2 FQNNGV. V shed 0 bases and J shed 9 bases, with 12 bases lying between them. The CDR3 is 13 amino acids. Whole-study results and caveats: Despite large depth, sorted-subset datasets appeared incompletely sequenced.

Data came from immunoSEQ multiplex PCR; TCRdb stores just in-frame clones and leaves some out. The table lists about 2.4 million clones, over 85% of them singletons. Sequencing was carried out using naive CD4+ T cells from PBMCs. Subset denoted: CD45RA+ positively selected. This receptor was taken from a man in his late teens or twenties in good health. Some clones in this sample may be carry-over from other donors' samples. The rearrangement joins TRBV11-2 to TRBJ2-7; D might be TRBD1 (6 bases). CDR3 in amino acids: CASSLDLRRGQYF. DNA for the CDR3: TGTGCCAGCAGCTTAGATCTGCGCAGGGGGCAGTACTTC.